This T cell receptor beta chain comes out of a study of cytomegalovirus exposure and HLA in healthy donors (TCRdb year 2017). The study in broad terms: A later analysis indicated that the 120 validation repertoires were generated on the platform also employed for the roughly 650 repertoires of the first cohort. Besides the first cohort of approximately 670 subjects, a separate validation cohort made up of around 120 different subjects was used. The study combined high-throughput TCR immunosequencing, statistical association of individual TCRs with disease status, and machine learning to predict cytomegalovirus infection status. The study aimed to test whether signatures of past pathogen exposure could be identified by cataloging public T cell receptors.

The CDR3 sequence holds 15 residues, the cysteine and phenylalanine included. Only the CDR3 DNA stays, 45 bases, in frame from base 1. At the junction V is shortened by 2 bases and J by 4 bases, with 12 bases in between. The germline V gene (reference sequence) yields MNHEY for CDR1 and SMNVEV for CDR2. Concerning this clone itself: Its antigen specificity is not known. No base qualities exist here, and no much larger clone lies one base off it.

The donors were included in the validation cohort of approximately 130 subjects, a group kept apart from the roughly 730-subject first cohort. To prepare the library, the immunoSEQ multiplex PCR assay was applied. As for how the authors treated the data: To diagnose cytomegalovirus status from the catalog of TCR beta chain sequences, a statistical classification framework was built. This immuneACCESS table, as held by TCRdb, lists in-frame sequences with V and J called but not all clones. Of the missing ones, under half trace to an unresolved V gene in checked studies; the others have no known cause. The V and J calls and clone size are taken from that table; D and trimming were inferred from the DNA. The sample table holds a few hundred thousand clones, of which around 90% were seen once. The ten largest clones represent around 3% of the sample. Results and caveats for the whole study, not just this receptor: In vitro tests confirmed that a few of the cytomegalovirus-associated TCR beta chains recognize cytomegalovirus antigens. The validation cohort had no HLA typing available for a later analysis, so co-occurrence within that cohort was assessed over all 120 or so repertoires. Across donors, most TCR sequences were observed very rarely, whereas some public TCRs were present in many individuals. A total of fewer than 200 TCR beta chains were listed by the study as associated with cytomegalovirus. In both the original and validation cohorts, the classifier was reported to diagnose cytomegalovirus status with high specificity and sensitivity. Subsequent analysis determined that TCRs grouped into clusters in the first cohort also showed a tendency toward co-occurrence across the approximately 110 validation repertoires, and 85% to 95% of cluster scores exceeded 0. It was suggested by the authors that the approach could potentially be generalized to other disease states and immunological phenotypes.

This TCR was sampled from a woman aged 18-30 years in good health and CMV-seronegative. Specimen: PBMCs. This chain is built from TRBV27 and TRBJ2-1, with no reliable assignment of the D segment. The DNA sequence is TGTGCCAGCAGTTTAATCCGGAGTCGGTACAATGAGCAGTTCTTC. It translates to CASSLIRSRYNEQFF.